The 27 T cell receptor beta chains below come from one sample, sequenced in a study of cytomegalovirus exposure and HLA in healthy donors. Both 60 Vbeta primers and 13 Jbeta primers went into the PCR. The assay was immunoSEQ multiplex PCR, and TCRdb's table has in-frame clones only and misses some. The sample holds about 200,000 clones. What was sequenced was PBMCs. The origin of the receptors is a boy under 18 in good health and CMV-seronegative.

The chain uses TRBV5-1 and TRBJ2-3; 12 bases map to TRBD2. CDR3 size: 16 residues. Germline V CDR1 and CDR2: SGHRS, YFSETQ. J lost 5 bases, V lost 0 bases, and 4 bases had no gene match. The CDR3 DNA follows: TGCGCCAGCAGCTTGGGGATACTAGCGGGGGGAGATACGCAGTATTTT. It encodes CASSLGILAGGDTQYF.

This chain joins TRBV11-2 and TRBJ2-7, with 7 bases that match TRBD1. Trimming cost V 4 bases and J 2 bases; bases outside gene matches: 2. This CDR3 is built from 13 residues. Germline V gene sequence: CDR1 SGHAT, CDR2 FQNNGV. The CDR3 spells CASSWGQTYEQYF. The CDR3 region has the DNA TGTGCCAGCAGCTGGGGACAGACCTACGAGCAGTACTTC.

V and J are TRBV9 and TRBJ2-1; TRBD2 aligns across 11 bases. CDR3 length equals 15 residues. V lost 1 base to trimming and J lost 10 bases; unmatched junction nucleotides: 7. The V gene's germline CDR1 is SGDLS and CDR2 YYNGEE. The CDR3: CASSVYSGGAWEQFF. The CDR3 coding sequence is TGTGCCAGCAGCGTATATAGCGGGGGGGCTTGGGAGCAGTTCTTC.

The chain employs TRBV10-3 and TRBJ1-1, with 7 bases lining up with TRBD1. The CDR3 runs to 15 residues. Trimming removed 6 bases from V and 1 base from J; junction bases left unmatched: 8. CDR1 is ENHRY and CDR2 is SYGVKD in the germline V gene. The CDR3 sequence: CAISSPGQRNTEAFF. The CDR3 DNA is TGTGCCATCAGCAGCCCGGGACAGCGGAACACTGAAGCTTTCTTT.

The chain joins TRBV5-1 to TRBJ2-2, with D maybe TRBD1 (6 bases). V lost 6 bases, J lost 3 bases, and 12 bases lay in between. Germline V gives CDR1 SGHRS, CDR2 YFSETQ. This CDR3 has 14 amino acids. The CDR3 DNA follows: TGCGCCAGCACTAGACAGGACTACACCGGGGAGCTGTTTTTT. Its protein product is CASTRQDYTGELFF.

CDR3 sequence (DNA): TGTGCCAGCCGATACGGACAGGAAAACATTCAGTACTTC. This gives the protein CASRYGQENIQYF. J is TRBJ2-4 and V is TRBV2, with 7 nucleotides matching TRBD1. The J segment lost 5 bases and the V segment lost 8 bases, leaving 6 bases of the junction unmatched. CDR1 is SNHLY, CDR2 FYNNEI, per germline. The CDR3 covers 13 residues.

The rearrangement uses TRBV5-6 and TRBJ2-1; D is possibly TRBD2 (6 bases). This CDR3 contains 12 residues. With 3 bases removed from V and 9 bases from J, the gap between germline ends came to 10 bases. Germline CDR1 and CDR2: SGHDT and YYEEEE. The CDR3 DNA follows: TGTGCCAGCAGCTCGATGGGGGGTGAGCAGTTCTTC. Its translation is CASSSMGGEQFF.

The chain has TRBV5-4 and TRBJ1-4, with 7 bases that match TRBD1. CDR1 SGHNT and CDR2 YYREEE come from the germline V gene (reference sequence). The CDR3 loop spans 16 amino acids. V shed 3 bases and J 2 bases; nucleotides not matched to a gene: 7. Here the CDR3 DNA reads TGTGCCAGCAGCTCAGGACAGGAGAGGACTAATGAAAAACTGTTTTTT. Translated: CASSSGQERTNEKLFF.

The chain has TRBV5-4 and TRBJ2-7; 9 bases are shared with TRBD1. Germline CDR1 reads SGHNT; CDR2 reads YYREEE (reference sequence). J was trimmed by 0 bases and V by 2 bases; bases with no gene match: 6. CDR3 length: 16 residues. The CDR3 protein is CASSFELGQGSYEQYF. CDR3 DNA: TGTGCCAGCAGCTTTGAATTGGGACAGGGCTCCTACGAGCAGTACTTC.

This chain links TRBV18 with TRBJ1-4, with 8 bases fitting TRBD1. Germline values: CDR1 KGHSH, CDR2 LQKENI. The CDR3 totals 14 residues. V shed 6 bases and J 4 bases; nucleotides not matched to a gene: 4. The CDR3, as DNA: TGTGCCAGCTCTCAAGACAGGGGTAATGAAAAACTGTTTTTT. This codes for CASSQDRGNEKLFF.

In regard to this clone: The junction departs from germline at one end; a sequencing error may be responsible. The chain couples TRBV7-7 to TRBJ2-1; the match to TRBD2 covers 10 bases. Germline CDR1 reads SSHAT; CDR2 reads FNYEAQ (reference sequence). This CDR3 contains 16 residues. CDR3 sequence reads: CASSPLGTSVGIEQFF. In DNA, the CDR3 is TGTGCTAGCAGCCCCTTGGGGACTAGCGTGGGGATAGAGCAGTTCTTC.

The V call is TRBV5-4, the J call TRBJ1-1; D call uncertain. CDR3 size: 15 residues. With 2 bases removed from V and 0 bases from J, the gap between germline ends came to 11 bases. Per the germline V gene, CDR1 is SGHNT and CDR2 is YYREEE (reference sequence). CDR3 coding DNA: TGTGCCAGCAGCTTTGCGGGTGACATGAACACTGAAGCTTTCTTT. Translation gives CASSFAGDMNTEAFF.

The chain couples TRBV11-2 to TRBJ2-5; no reliable D call. The length of the CDR3 is 13 residues. The germline CDR1 and CDR2 sequences are SGHAT and FQNNGV. V was cut by 5 bases and J by 1 base, with 8 bases left in between. CDR3 sequence: CASSPRVQETQYF. The DNA for the CDR3 is TGTGCCAGCAGCCCCCGAGTCCAAGAGACCCAGTACTTC. Full variable domain (remainder filled in from reference TRBV11-2 and TRBJ2-5): EAGVAQSPRYKIIEKRQSVAFWCNPISGHATLYWYQQILGQGPKLLIQFQNNGVVDDSQLPKDRFSAERLKGVDSTLKIQPAKLEDSAVYLCASSPRVQETQYFGPGTRLLVL.

This chain uses TRBV15 with TRBJ2-3; D call uncertain. V was trimmed by 5 bases and J by 1 base, leaving 7 bases between them. This CDR3 spans 13 amino acids. Germline loops: CDR1 LNHNV, CDR2 YYDKDF (reference sequence). The CDR3 DNA reads TGTGCCACCAGCGATCGGGGCACAGATACGCAGTATTTT. The encoded protein is CATSDRGTDTQYF.

The CDR3 sequence is CASSPYGTSYEQYF. Written as DNA, the CDR3 is TGTGCCAGCAGCCCGTACGGGACTAGCTACGAGCAGTACTTC. The rearrangement uses TRBV9 and TRBJ2-7; 8 bases align to TRBD2. Germline V lookup: CDR1 SGDLS, CDR2 YYNGEE. V was pared by 4 bases and J by 3 bases, with 6 bases of the junction left unmatched. This CDR3 contains 14 residues.

Worth noting for this clone: The junction shows a germline mismatch at one end, possibly a read error. The rearrangement links TRBV4-1 to TRBJ1-4; the D gene is possibly TRBD1 (5 bases). This CDR3 is 11 amino acids long. CDR1 is MGHRA, CDR2 YSYEKL, per germline. The CDR3: CASSQGQTATF. Written as DNA, the CDR3 is TGCGCCAGCAGCCAAGGTCAGACAGCTACCTTT.

The V call is TRBV6-4, the J call TRBJ2-1; perhaps TRBD1 as D (6 bases). This CDR3 is built from 16 residues. V lost 0 bases and J 2 bases, leaving 11 bases between the germline ends. The V gene's germline CDR1 is MRHNA and CDR2 SNTAGT. DNA of the CDR3: TGTGCCAGCAGTGACTCGTTGGGGGCCCCCTACAATGAGCAGTTCTTC. Translated, it gives CASSDSLGAPYNEQFF.

The chain couples TRBV30 to TRBJ2-3; 7 positions agree with TRBD1. The CDR3 covers 12 residues. With V trimmed by 5 bases and J by 11 bases, 10 bases remained unmatched. The germline V gene encodes CDR1 GTSNPN and CDR2 SVGIG (reference sequence). The CDR3 is CAWATGESEQYF. The CDR3 region has the DNA TGTGCCTGGGCTACAGGGGAGAGCGAGCAGTATTTT.

This chain joins TRBV19 and TRBJ1-1; tentatively, D is TRBD1 (5 bases). This CDR3 contains 13 residues. Germline CDR1 is LNHDA and CDR2 is SQIVND (reference sequence). The V end lost 3 bases, the J end lost 5 bases, and 10 bases lay between the germline ends. For the CDR3, the DNA is TGTGCCAGTAGTATCCCGAGGACAACTGAAGCTTTCTTT. Translating gives CASSIPRTTEAFF.

This sequence joins TRBV6-1 and TRBJ2-3; TRBD1 aligns across 7 bases. With 2 bases clipped from V and 5 bases from J, the junction kept 4 bases outside the gene matches. The germline V gene encodes CDR1 MNHNS and CDR2 SASEGT. CDR3 size: 14 residues. CDR3 sequence: CASSERGPVDTQYF. The CDR3 DNA sequence: TGTGCCAGCAGTGAAAGGGGGCCGGTAGATACGCAGTATTTT.

The chain carries TRBV6-1 and TRBJ1-1, with D perhaps matching TRBD1 (5 bases). The CDR3 runs 15 residues. Per germline, CDR1 MNHNS and CDR2 SASEGT. The germline V and J ends were trimmed by 1 base and 7 bases, with 16 bases remaining between them. The CDR3 bases are TGTGCCAGCAGTGAAGTATCGGCCCCAGGGATTGAAGCTTTCTTT. Its protein is CASSEVSAPGIEAFF.

The chain uses TRBV13 and TRBJ2-2; 14 bases map to TRBD2. Germline values: CDR1 PRHDT, CDR2 FYEKMQ (reference sequence). J was trimmed by 6 bases and V by 5 bases; bases with no gene match: 5. The CDR3 totals 16 residues. For the CDR3, the DNA is TGTGCCAGCAGCAGGGAGACTAGCGGGGGGGCCGGGGAGCTGTTTTTT. Translating gives CASSRETSGGAGELFF.

The J gene is TRBJ2-7, the V gene TRBV5-4, with 9 positions matching TRBD2. The CDR3 covers 19 residues. Germline loops: CDR1 SGHNT, CDR2 YYREEE (reference sequence). The J segment lost 5 bases and the V segment lost 5 bases, leaving 23 bases of the junction unmatched. CDR3 nucleotide sequence: TGTGCCAGCAGACAACGAGGGACAGAAGCTAGCGGGGTTTACGACGAGCAGTACTTC. This encodes CASRQRGTEASGVYDEQYF.

The rearrangement links TRBV4-1 to TRBJ2-7, with D perhaps TRBD2 (6 bases). Deletions cut 1 base from V and 3 bases from J, with 13 bases between. Germline V gene lookup returns CDR1 MGHRA and CDR2 YSYEKL. The CDR3 sequence is 15 residues long. The CDR3 region is CASSQVEAGLYEQYF. As DNA, the CDR3 is TGCGCCAGCAGCCAAGTCGAAGCGGGTCTCTACGAGCAGTACTTC.

The V and J genes are TRBV9 and TRBJ1-6; D gene ambiguous. Germline V gene lookup returns CDR1 SGDLS and CDR2 YYNGEE. With 0 bases removed from V and 13 bases from J, the gap between germline ends came to 20 bases. There are 16 residues in the CDR3. The CDR3 loop is CASSVGGQRISGPLHF. The CDR3, as DNA: TGTGCCAGCAGCGTAGGAGGGCAGCGGATATCCGGGCCCCTCCACTTT. Full variable domain (missing parts from reference TRBV9 and TRBJ1-6): DSGVTQTPKHLITATGQRVTLRCSPRSGDLSVYWYQQSLDQGLQFLIQYYNGEERAKGNILERFSAQQFPDLHSELNLSSLELGDSALYFCASSVGGQRISGPLHFGNGTRLTVT.

This chain joins TRBV7-9 and TRBJ2-2; no firm D call. The length of the CDR3 is 16 residues. Germline V gene data show CDR1 as SEHNR and CDR2 as FQNEAQ (reference sequence). Trimming removed 2 bases from V and 4 bases from J, with 14 bases in between. CDR3 residues: CASSLSTPGRTGELFF. The DNA of the CDR3 is TGTGCCAGCAGCTTAAGCACCCCGGGTCGCACCGGGGAGCTGTTTTTT.

The genes are TRBV7-2 and TRBJ2-6; D may be TRBD1 (5 bases). The ends were cut back, 2 bases at V and 0 bases at J, with 11 bases in the middle. This CDR3 is built from 17 residues. CDR1 is SGHTA and CDR2 is FQGNSA in the germline V gene. Here the CDR3 reads CASSLQGQYSGANVLTF. The CDR3 nucleotides are TGTGCCAGCAGCTTACAGGGCCAGTACTCTGGGGCCAACGTCCTGACTTTC.